A single sample is the source of the 18 T cell receptor beta chains below, sequenced in a study of blood T cell repertoires in COVID-19. Data came from immunoSEQ multiplex PCR; TCRdb stores just in-frame clones and leaves some out. This table has about 81,000 clones, 89% appearing once. The sample comprised peripheral blood. Receptors were obtained from a man between 65 and 85 years old with active or convalescent COVID-19.

Here the CDR3 DNA reads TGTGCCAGCAGTTCAGGGGTATACGAGCAGTACTTC. This encodes CASSSGVYEQYF. V gene TRBV27 combines with J gene TRBJ2-7, with a weak D call TRBD1 (6 bases). The germline V and J ends were trimmed by 4 bases and 4 bases, with 8 bases remaining between them. The CDR3 totals 12 residues. Germline V gene data show CDR1 as MNHEY and CDR2 as SMNVEV (reference sequence).

This clone occurred a few times. The chain has TRBV24-1 and TRBJ1-5, with TRBD1 identical over 7 bases. The trim removed 5 bases at V and 0 bases at J, leaving 6 bases unmatched. Germline V gene data show CDR1 as KGHDR and CDR2 as SFDVKD. CDR3 length equals 16 residues. The DNA of the CDR3 is TGTGCCACCAGTGCCCGGGGACAGTATAGCAATCAGCCCCAGCATTTT. As protein: CATSARGQYSNQPQHF.

This chain links TRBV19 with TRBJ2-6; TRBD1 matches at 9 bases. V dropped 7 bases and J dropped 0; count of bases not matched to a gene: 7. CDR1 and CDR2 (germline): LNHDA, SQIVND (reference sequence). The CDR3 loop spans 17 amino acids. Here the CDR3 reads CASNSGTGISGANVLTF. The CDR3 nucleotides are TGTGCCAGTAATTCCGGGACAGGGATCTCTGGGGCCAACGTCCTGACTTTC. The full variable domain, its missing parts supplied by reference TRBV19 and TRBJ2-6, is DGGITQSPKYLFRKEGQNVTLSCEQNLNHDAMYWYRQDPGQGLRLIYYSQIVNDFQKGDIAEGYSVSREKKESFPLTVTSAQKNPTAFYLCASNSGTGISGANVLTFGAGSRLTVL.

V usage is TRBV12-3 or TRBV12-4 and J usage is TRBJ1-2; no firm D call. Trimming took off 3 bases at V and 7 bases at J, with 6 bases between the two ends. The CDR3 sequence is 11 residues long. DNA for the CDR3: TGTGCCAGCAGTTTTTTATCTGGCTACACCTTC. Translating it yields CASSFLSGYTF.

This clone was recorded once. V gene TRBV7-2 combines with J gene TRBJ2-7, with 8 bases aligning to TRBD2. The V gene's germline CDR1 is SGHTA and CDR2 FQGNSA. V lost 2 bases to trimming and J lost 6 bases; unmatched junction nucleotides: 3. The CDR3 has 13 residues. The CDR3 nucleotides are TGTGCCAGCAGCTTATACCGGGGGGGCGAGCAGTACTTC. Translation: CASSLYRGGEQYF.

The chain recombines TRBV30 with TRBJ1-1; 9 bases agree with TRBD1. The CDR3 contains 15 residues. The V segment lost 5 bases and the J segment 11 bases; nucleotides outside the gene matches: 18. Germline values: CDR1 GTSNPN, CDR2 SVGIG (reference sequence). This chain's CDR3 is CAWDRPGQGPPGAFF. DNA for the CDR3: TGTGCCTGGGACAGACCGGGACAGGGACCGCCCGGCGCTTTCTTT. The full variable domain, rest sourced from reference TRBV30 and TRBJ1-1, is SQTIHQWPATLVQPVGSPLSLECTVEGTSNPNLYWYRQAAGRGLQLLFYSVGIGQISSEVPQNLSASRPQDRQFILSSKKLLLSDSGFYLCAWDRPGQGPPGAFFGQGTRLTVV.

The chain carries TRBV18 and TRBJ2-7; 10 bases are shared with TRBD1. The length of the CDR3 is 14 residues. V was clipped by 6 bases and J by 2 bases; unmatched bases: 4. CDR1 is KGHSH and CDR2 is LQKENI in the germline V gene. CDR3 in DNA: TGTGCCAGCTCTCGGACAGGGGGAACCTACGAGCAGTACTTC. It specifies CASSRTGGTYEQYF.

This rearrangement joins TRBV5-1 to TRBJ2-2, with D perhaps matching TRBD1 (6 bases). The V gene lost 0 bases and the J gene lost 11 bases, with 14 bases spanning the gap. The CDR3 is 14 residues long. Germline V gene data show CDR1 as SGHRS and CDR2 as YFSETQ. CDR3 amino acids: CASSLDPGGGELFF. CDR3 in DNA: TGCGCCAGCAGCTTGGATCCTGGGGGCGGTGAGCTGTTTTTT.

As concerns this clone: Different DNA sequences within this sample yield the same CDR3. The CDR3 region has the DNA TGCAGCGTTGACGGGGGAACAGATACGCAGTATTTT. It translates to CSVDGGTDTQYF. This chain uses TRBV29-1 with TRBJ2-3; D may be TRBD2 (6 bases). V lost 3 bases to trimming and J lost 3 bases, with 7 bases between them. The CDR3 consists of 12 residues. In germline, CDR1 is SQVTM, CDR2 ANQGSEA.

CDR3 bases: TGTGCCAGCAGCTTAGCACAGAGTGAAGCTTTCTTT. Its protein product is CASSLAQSEAFF. V usage is TRBV11-2 and J usage is TRBJ1-1; D is unclear. Trimming took off 1 base at V and 7 bases at J, with 7 bases between the two ends. This CDR3 has 12 amino acids. CDR1 is SGHAT and CDR2 is FQNNGV in the germline V gene.

The V call is TRBV5-4, the J call TRBJ1-4; 7 bases line up with TRBD1. Germline V gene sequence: CDR1 SGHNT, CDR2 YYREEE (reference sequence). CDR3 length equals 18 residues. The junction had 14 bases not matched to a gene; V was cut back by 3 bases and J by 3 bases. This chain's CDR3 is CASSSGESRGLPNEKLFF. The CDR3 DNA is TGTGCCAGCAGCTCGGGGGAGTCAAGGGGGCTCCCTAATGAAAAACTGTTTTTT.

J is TRBJ2-5 and V is TRBV3-1 (or the pseudogene TRBV3-2); 8 bases fit TRBD1. The CDR3 sequence is 14 residues long. V gave up 4 bases and J gave up 5 bases; unmatched junction bases: 6. Germline V CDR1 and CDR2: LGHDT, YNNKEL (reference sequence). This CDR3 reads CASSRRDRIETQYF. In DNA, the CDR3 is TGTGCCAGCAGCCGTAGGGACAGGATCGAGACCCAGTACTTC.

The chain links TRBV7-2 to TRBJ1-1; the D is unclear. V lost 0 bases and J 1 base, leaving 6 bases between the germline ends. The germline CDR1 and CDR2 sequences are SGHTA and FQGNSA. The length of the CDR3 is 14 residues. CDR3 loop: CASSLAPGNTEAFF. The CDR3, as DNA: TGTGCCAGCAGCTTAGCGCCGGGGAACACTGAAGCTTTCTTT.

The V and J genes are TRBV27 and TRBJ1-1; D call uncertain. CDR3 length equals 15 residues. Germline V gene lookup returns CDR1 MNHEY and CDR2 SMNVEV (reference sequence). Trimming shortened V by 5 bases and J by 5 bases, and 18 bases separated the two germline ends. CDR3 nucleotide sequence: TGTGCCAGCAGTCCCAGAGCATCAGGTTTGACTGAAGCTTTCTTT. This codes for CASSPRASGLTEAFF.

The count of this clone is one. This chain uses TRBV10-2 with TRBJ2-2; D might be TRBD1 (6 bases). There are 16 residues in the CDR3. Germline CDR1 is WSHSY and CDR2 is SAAADI. Trimming shortened V by 3 bases and J by 2 bases, and 13 bases separated the two germline ends. The CDR3 loop reads CASSEPGHINTGELFF. The CDR3 DNA sequence: TGCGCCAGCAGTGAACCGGGACATATTAACACCGGGGAGCTGTTTTTT.

The rearrangement uses TRBV18 and TRBJ1-2; TRBD1 aligns across 7 bases. This CDR3 comprises 14 residues. Trimming took 4 bases from V and 2 from J; bases not matched to a gene: 4. Germline V gives CDR1 KGHSH, CDR2 LQKENI. CDR3 DNA: TGTGCCAGCTCACTGGGGACAGTCAACTATGGCTACACCTTC. Protein sequence: CASSLGTVNYGYTF.

The V and J genes are TRBV19 and TRBJ1-2; D is unclear. This CDR3 has 12 residues. The V end lost 3 bases, the J end lost 8 bases, and 10 bases lay between the germline ends. Germline V gene data show CDR1 as LNHDA and CDR2 as SQIVND (reference sequence). The CDR3 nucleotides are TGTGCCAGTAGTATCGGGCCGGGGGGCTACACCTTC. The encoded protein is CASSIGPGGYTF.

This chain connects TRBV2 to TRBJ1-4; weak D call: TRBD1 (6 bases). The germline V gene has CDR1 SNHLY and CDR2 FYNNEI. The germline V and J ends were trimmed by 4 bases and 5 bases, with 14 bases remaining between them. This CDR3 region has 15 residues. As DNA, the CDR3 is TGTGCCAGCAGTGGGGACAAACACTCAAATGAAAAACTGTTTTTT. Translated, it gives CASSGDKHSNEKLFF. Full variable domain (rest looked up from reference TRBV2 and TRBJ1-4): EPEVTQTPSHQVTQMGQEVILRCVPISNHLYFYWYRQILGQKVEFLVSFYNNEISEKSEIFDDQFSVERPDGSNFTLKIRSTKLEDSAMYFCASSGDKHSNEKLFFGSGTQLSVL.